This T cell receptor (beta chain) was recovered during a study of T cell repertoires in cytomegalovirus infection. Study overall: Indications of both CMV infection and matching HLA type were provided by public TCR beta signatures.

The germline gives CDR1 LGHDT, CDR2 YNNKEL (reference sequence). Trimming pared 0 bases from V and 3 bases from J, leaving 5 bases between. The CDR3 extends over 13 amino acids. TCRdb re-called the reads with MiXCR, one entry per CDR3 protein. The sample lists roughly 300,000 distinct CDR3 sequences, about 26% occurring once. The rearrangement joins TRBV3-1 to TRBJ1-1; D is ambiguous. This clonotype originated in a human donor in good health (CMV status not recorded). Some clones in this sample may be carry-over from other donors' samples. Specimen: PBMCs. CDR3 coding DNA: TGTGCCAGCAGCCAAGATGTGGACACTGAAGCTTTCTTT. Its protein is CASSQDVDTEAFF.